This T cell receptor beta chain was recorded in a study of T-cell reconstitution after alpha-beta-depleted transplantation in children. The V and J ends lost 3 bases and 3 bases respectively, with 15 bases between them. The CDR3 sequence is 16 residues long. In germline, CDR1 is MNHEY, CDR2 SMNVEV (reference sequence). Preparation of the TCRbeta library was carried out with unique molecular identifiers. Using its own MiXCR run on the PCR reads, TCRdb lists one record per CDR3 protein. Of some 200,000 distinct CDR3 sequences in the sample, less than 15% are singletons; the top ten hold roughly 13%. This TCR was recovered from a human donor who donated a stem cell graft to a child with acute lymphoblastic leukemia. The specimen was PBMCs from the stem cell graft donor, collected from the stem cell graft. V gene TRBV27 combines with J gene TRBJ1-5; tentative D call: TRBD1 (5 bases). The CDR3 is CASSLFGGQNNQPQHF. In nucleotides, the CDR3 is TGTGCCAGCAGTTTGTTTGGCGGACAAAACAATCAGCCCCAGCATTTT.